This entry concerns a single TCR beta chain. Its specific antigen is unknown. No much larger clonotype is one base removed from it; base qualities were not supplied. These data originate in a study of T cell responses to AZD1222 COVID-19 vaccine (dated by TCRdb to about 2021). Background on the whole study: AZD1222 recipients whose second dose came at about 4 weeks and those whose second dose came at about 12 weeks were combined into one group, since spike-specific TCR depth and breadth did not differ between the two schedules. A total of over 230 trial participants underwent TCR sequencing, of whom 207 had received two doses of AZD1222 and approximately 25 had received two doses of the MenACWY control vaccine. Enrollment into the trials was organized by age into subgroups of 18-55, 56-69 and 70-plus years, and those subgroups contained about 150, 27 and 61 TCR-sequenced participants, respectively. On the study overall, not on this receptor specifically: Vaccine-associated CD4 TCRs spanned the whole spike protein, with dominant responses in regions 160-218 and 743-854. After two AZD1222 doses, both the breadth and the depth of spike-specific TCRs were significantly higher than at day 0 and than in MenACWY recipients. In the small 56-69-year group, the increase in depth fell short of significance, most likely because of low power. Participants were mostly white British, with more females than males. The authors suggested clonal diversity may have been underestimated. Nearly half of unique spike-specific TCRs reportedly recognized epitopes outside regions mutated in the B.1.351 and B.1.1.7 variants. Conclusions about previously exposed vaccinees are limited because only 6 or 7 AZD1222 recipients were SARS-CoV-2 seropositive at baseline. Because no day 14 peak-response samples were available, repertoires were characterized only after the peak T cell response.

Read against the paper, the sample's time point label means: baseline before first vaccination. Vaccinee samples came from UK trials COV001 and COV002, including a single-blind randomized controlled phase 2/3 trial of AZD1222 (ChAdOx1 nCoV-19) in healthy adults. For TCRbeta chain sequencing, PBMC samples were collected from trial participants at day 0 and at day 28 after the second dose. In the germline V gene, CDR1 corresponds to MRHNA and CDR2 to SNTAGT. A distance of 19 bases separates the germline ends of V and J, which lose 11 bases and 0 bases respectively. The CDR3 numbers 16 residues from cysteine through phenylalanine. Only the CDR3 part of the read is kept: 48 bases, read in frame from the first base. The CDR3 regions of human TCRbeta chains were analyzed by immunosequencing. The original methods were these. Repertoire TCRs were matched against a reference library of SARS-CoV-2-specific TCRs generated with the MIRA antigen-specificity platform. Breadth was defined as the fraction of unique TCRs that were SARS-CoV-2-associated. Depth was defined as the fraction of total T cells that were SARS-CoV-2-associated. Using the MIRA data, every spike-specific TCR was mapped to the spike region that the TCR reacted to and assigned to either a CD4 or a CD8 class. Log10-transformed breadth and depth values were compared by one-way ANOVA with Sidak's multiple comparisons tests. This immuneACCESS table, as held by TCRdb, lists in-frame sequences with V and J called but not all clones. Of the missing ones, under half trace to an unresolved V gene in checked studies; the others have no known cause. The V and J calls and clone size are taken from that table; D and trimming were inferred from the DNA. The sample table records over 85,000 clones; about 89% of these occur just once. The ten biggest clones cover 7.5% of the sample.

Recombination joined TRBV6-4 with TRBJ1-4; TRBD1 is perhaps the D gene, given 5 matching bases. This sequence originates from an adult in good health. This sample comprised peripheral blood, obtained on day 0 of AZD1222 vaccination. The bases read TGTGCCGGTCCTTTGGGGCCAGTCGCAACTAATGAAAAACTGTTTTTT. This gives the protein CAGPLGPVATNEKLFF.